The entry below describes one T cell receptor beta chain. The library protocol tagged each TCR cDNA with a unique molecular identifier. TCRdb recomputed calls from the 5' RACE reads with MiXCR, one row per CDR3 protein. The table lists 20,000 to 30,000 distinct CDR3 sequences, around 6% of them singletons. The germline V gene encodes CDR1 MGHRA and CDR2 YSYEKL. The junction had 5 bases not matched to a gene; V was cut back by 4 bases and J by 5 bases. CDR3 length: 15 amino acids. This specimen belongs to a study of spatial heterogeneity in lung cancer. Study information: Available follow-up PBMC samples, collected a median of roughly 22 months post-resection, were sequenced.

The time point was: blood at routine non-recurrence follow-up after resection. Tumor, nontumor lung or frozen PBMC supplied whole RNA that was sequenced unsorted. The sequence was collected from a male donor with early-stage non-small cell lung cancer. This material consisted of PBMCs, taken at follow-up. The chain links TRBV4-1 to TRBJ1-4, with TRBD1 matching 9 bases. The CDR3 DNA follows: TGCGCCAGCAGCCCGCCGGGACAGGGAAATGAAAAACTGTTTTTT. It translates to CASSPPGQGNEKLFF.